The 20 T cell receptor beta chains reported below all come from one sample, sequenced in a study of blood T cell repertoires in COVID-19. Here immunoSEQ multiplex PCR was the method, and the copy in TCRdb shows in-frame clones only, minus some. Of 160,000 or so clones listed, about 81% are singletons. Sequenced sample: peripheral blood. The receptor source for this set is a human donor in a cohort sampled during active COVID-19.

The chain employs TRBV7-2 and TRBJ2-5; a possible D gene is TRBD1 (7 bases). V gave up 3 bases and J gave up 4 bases, with 21 bases separating them. In germline, CDR1 is SGHTA, CDR2 FQGNSA. CDR3 size: 17 residues. The CDR3 bases are TGTGCCAGCAGCTTCACGCGGGGCAGGGGGGTCCCAGAGACCCAGTACTTC. This encodes CASSFTRGRGVPETQYF.

V gene TRBV11-2 combines with J gene TRBJ2-7, with 12 bases that match TRBD1. Germline-derived CDR1 and CDR2 are SGHAT and FQNNGV. The V segment lost 6 bases and the J segment 0 bases; nucleotides outside the gene matches: 0. CDR3 size: 14 residues. As DNA, the CDR3 is TGTGCCAGCAGGGGACAGGGGGCCTCCTACGAGCAGTACTTC. Protein: CASRGQGASYEQYF.

The chain uses TRBV7-8 and TRBJ2-5; D might be TRBD2 (7 bases). V lost 5 bases and J 2 bases, leaving 15 bases between the germline ends. CDR1 SGHVS and CDR2 FQNEAQ come from the germline V gene. The CDR3 runs to 15 residues. Here the CDR3 DNA reads TGTGCCAGCAGCCCCGGGGGGCGGGGACAAGAGACCCAGTACTTC. Its protein product is CASSPGGRGQETQYF.

This clone was detected many times. The rearrangement joins TRBV25-1 to TRBJ2-7; the match to TRBD1 covers 9 bases. This CDR3 region has 14 residues. Germline V gene sequence: CDR1 MGHDK, CDR2 SYGVNS. Trimming cost V 5 bases and J 2 bases; bases outside gene matches: 4. The CDR3 region has the DNA TGTGCCAGCAGTAGGACAGGGGCGACCTACGAGCAGTACTTC. Amino acids: CASSRTGATYEQYF.

This chain uses TRBV2 with TRBJ1-1; D is undetermined. Germline CDR1 reads SNHLY; CDR2 reads FYNNEI. V was trimmed by 7 bases and J by 7 bases, leaving 22 bases between them. The CDR3 has 15 residues. The CDR3, as DNA: TGTGCCAGCACCCCGGGCCTTCCCGAGGGTGGTGAAGCTTTCTTT. Amino acid sequence: CASTPGLPEGGEAFF.

CDR3: CASSLPQGSSADTQYF. In DNA, the CDR3 is TGCGCCAGCAGCTTACCCCAGGGGAGTAGCGCAGATACGCAGTATTTT. This chain uses TRBV5-1 with TRBJ2-3, with D possibly being TRBD1 (6 bases). The V gene lost 2 bases and the J gene lost 4 bases, with 17 bases spanning the gap. Germline V gene data show CDR1 as SGHRS and CDR2 as YFSETQ. The CDR3 is 16 residues long.

This chain joins TRBV28 and TRBJ2-5, with D uncertain. The CDR3 has 15 residues. V dropped 4 bases and J dropped 5 bases, with 17 bases sitting between them. Germline CDR1 and CDR2: MDHEN and SYDVKM. The CDR3 loop is CASSSRVVYAETQYF. The DNA for the CDR3 is TGTGCCAGCAGTTCTCGAGTAGTTTATGCCGAGACCCAGTACTTC. Full variable domain (remainder filled in from reference TRBV28 and TRBJ2-5): DVKVTQSSRYLVKRTGEKVFLECVQDMDHENMFWYRQDPGLGLRLIYFSYDVKMKEKGDIPEGYSVSREKKERFSLILESASTNQTSMYLCASSSRVVYAETQYFGPGTRLLVL.

There are a few counts of this clone. V usage is TRBV7-6 and J usage is TRBJ2-2, with D tentatively TRBD1 (6 bases). Between the trimmed V and J ends, which lost 3 bases and 4 bases, there was a span of 9 bases. The length of the CDR3 is 14 residues. The germline V gene has CDR1 SGHVS and CDR2 FNYEAQ. The CDR3 region is CASSLAGATGELFF. The CDR3 DNA sequence: TGTGCCAGCAGCTTGGCAGGGGCCACCGGGGAGCTGTTTTTT.

The rearrangement links TRBV5-5 to TRBJ1-5, with D maybe TRBD1 (6 bases). CDR3 size: 15 residues. V lost 4 bases and J lost 1, with 12 bases in between. The germline CDR1 and CDR2 sequences are SGHKS and YYEKEE (reference sequence). The CDR3 region is CASSAQGNSNQPQHF. In nucleotides, the CDR3 is TGTGCCAGCAGCGCACAGGGAAACAGCAATCAGCCCCAGCATTTT.

The rearrangement joins TRBV30 to TRBJ1-1; 7 bases agree with TRBD1. CDR1 is GTSNPN, CDR2 SVGIG, per germline (reference sequence). J gave up 5 bases and V 0 bases, and 9 bases lay outside the gene matches. The CDR3 covers 15 residues. The CDR3 sequence: CAWSVSDRERTEAFF. The CDR3 nucleotides read TGTGCCTGGAGTGTATCCGACAGGGAGAGAACTGAAGCTTTCTTT.

The rearrangement joins TRBV28 to TRBJ2-7; D is possibly TRBD2 (6 bases). CDR3 length: 15 amino acids. V lost 7 bases, J lost 4 bases, and 20 bases lay in between. The germline V gene encodes CDR1 MDHEN and CDR2 SYDVKM. CDR3 sequence reads: CASNPGLSGSYEQYF. The CDR3 nucleotides are TGTGCCAGCAATCCGGGACTCTCGGGGTCTTACGAGCAGTACTTC.

This clone occurred once. The DNA for the CDR3 is TGTGCCAGCAGCTTAGGGCAGGGATATGGCTACACCTTC. Protein: CASSLGQGYGYTF. V is TRBV7-2 and J is TRBJ1-2, with D tentatively TRBD1 (5 bases). V dropped 1 base and J dropped 5 bases, with 8 bases sitting between them. This CDR3 is built from 13 residues. The V gene's germline CDR1 is SGHTA and CDR2 FQGNSA.

The gene calls are TRBV11-2 and TRBJ2-3; D is unclear. Germline CDR1 is SGHAT and CDR2 is FQNNGV. The CDR3 consists of 11 residues. The V gene lost 3 bases and the J gene lost 6 bases, with 4 bases spanning the gap. CDR3 residues: CASSLRDTQYF. The CDR3 nucleotides read TGTGCCAGCAGCTTGAGGGATACGCAGTATTTT.

This clone was recorded a few times. The J gene is TRBJ1-3, the V gene TRBV7-2, with 8 bases matching TRBD1. The CDR3 covers 16 residues. V trimming: 2 bases; J trimming: 1 base; junction bases outside the gene matches: 4. Germline CDR1 and CDR2: SGHTA and FQGNSA. The CDR3 bases are TGTGCCAGCAGCTTACAGGGGGCGAGGTCTGGAAACACCATATATTTT. It codes for CASSLQGARSGNTIYF.

This chain joins TRBV4-3 and TRBJ2-1; D gene ambiguous. V lost 0 bases, J lost 6 bases, and 18 bases lay in between. Germline loops: CDR1 LGHNA, CDR2 YSLEER. The CDR3 runs to 17 residues. In nucleotides, the CDR3 is TGCGCCAGCAGCCAAGAGTTTGAGGATTTACTTTCCAATGAGCAGTTCTTC. It yields the protein CASSQEFEDLLSNEQFF.

The chain is built from TRBV19 and TRBJ1-3, with 11 bases identical to TRBD1. The V gene's germline CDR1 is LNHDA and CDR2 SQIVND (reference sequence). The CDR3 sequence is 13 residues long. With V trimmed by 5 bases and J by 11 bases, 5 bases remained unmatched. In DNA form, the CDR3 reads TGTGCCAGTAGTTCGAGGGACAGGGGGGCCATATATTTT. It translates to CASSSRDRGAIYF.

This chain connects TRBV7-9 to TRBJ1-2; 7 bases line up with TRBD1. Germline V gene sequence: CDR1 SEHNR, CDR2 FQNEAQ (reference sequence). The CDR3 sequence is 14 residues long. The V gene end was trimmed by 1 base and the J gene end by 8 bases; junction bases not matched to a gene: 7. CDR3 sequence: CASSLVEGARGYTF. CDR3 DNA: TGTGCCAGCAGCTTAGTCGAGGGGGCGAGGGGCTACACCTTC.

J is TRBJ1-5 and V is TRBV2; the match to TRBD1 covers 7 bases. J gave up 5 bases and V 7 bases, and 11 bases lay outside the gene matches. CDR1 and CDR2 from the germline V gene are SNHLY and FYNNEI. This CDR3 comprises 15 residues. The CDR3 here is CASNSEGAGHQPQHF. The CDR3 DNA reads as TGTGCCAGCAACTCCGAGGGGGCAGGGCATCAGCCCCAGCATTTT.

The V call is TRBV29-1, the J call TRBJ1-1; D uncertain. The CDR3 has 13 amino acids. The V and J ends lost 7 bases and 5 bases respectively, with 17 bases between them. Germline CDR1 reads SQVTM; CDR2 reads ANQGSEA. CDR3 DNA: TGCAGCGGTGGAGCGTCGGGGAGGACTGAAGCTTTCTTT. It encodes CSGGASGRTEAFF. The variable domain in full, completed from reference TRBV29-1 and TRBJ1-1, reads SAVISQKPSRDICQRGTSLTIQCQVDSQVTMMFWYRQQPGQSLTLIATANQGSEATYESGFVIDKFPISRPNLTFSTLTVSNMSPEDSSIYLCSGGASGRTEAFFGQGTRLTVV.

The chain uses TRBV29-1 and TRBJ1-2; unclear D gene. The V end was cut by 6 bases, the J end by 4 bases, with 9 bases between. Germline CDR1 and CDR2: SQVTM and ANQGSEA. The CDR3 is 11 residues long. DNA for the CDR3: TGCAGCGTCGAGGTTACCTATGGCTACACCTTC. Protein product: CSVEVTYGYTF. Together with reference TRBV29-1 and TRBJ1-2, the CDR3 gives the full variable domain: SAVISQKPSRDICQRGTSLTIQCQVDSQVTMMFWYRQQPGQSLTLIATANQGSEATYESGFVIDKFPISRPNLTFSTLTVSNMSPEDSSIYLCSVEVTYGYTFGSGTRLTVV.